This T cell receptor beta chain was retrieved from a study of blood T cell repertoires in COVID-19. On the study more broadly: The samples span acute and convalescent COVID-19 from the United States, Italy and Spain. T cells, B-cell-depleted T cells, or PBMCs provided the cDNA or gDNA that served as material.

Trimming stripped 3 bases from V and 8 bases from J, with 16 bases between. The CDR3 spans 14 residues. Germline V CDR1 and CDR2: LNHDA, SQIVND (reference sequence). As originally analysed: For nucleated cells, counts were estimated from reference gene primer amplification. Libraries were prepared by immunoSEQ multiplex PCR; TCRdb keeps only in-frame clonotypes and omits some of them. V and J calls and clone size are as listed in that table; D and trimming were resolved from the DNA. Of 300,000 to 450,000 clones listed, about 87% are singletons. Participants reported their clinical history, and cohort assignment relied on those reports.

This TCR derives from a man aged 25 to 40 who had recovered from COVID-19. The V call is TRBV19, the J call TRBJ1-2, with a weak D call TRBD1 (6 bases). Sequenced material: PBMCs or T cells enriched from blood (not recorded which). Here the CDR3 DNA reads TGTGCCAGTAGTATTGTCTCAGGGGTGGGAGGCTACACCTTC. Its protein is CASSIVSGVGGYTF.